This TCR beta chain was recorded in a study of immune evolution from preneoplasia to lung adenocarcinoma. Resections took place in Japan or China from the mid-2010s to the late 2010s. Each case's diagnosis was confirmed by two pathologists on H&E. A note on this clone: Its cognate antigen is unknown.

The CDR3 is made up of 17 amino acids. V was clipped by 2 bases and J by 9 bases; unmatched bases: 14. CDR1 SGHDT and CDR2 YYEEEE come from the germline V gene. Findings and caveats of the study: Normal lung had the highest top T cell clone frequencies. Later-stage lesions appeared to have more T cells, more diversity, less clonality.

Using immunoSEQ multiplex PCR, the repertoire was profiled, and TCRdb retains in-frame clones only, with some absent. This sample carries under 5,000 clones, 81% of them seen once, and the ten largest clones take around 5.9%. This TCR was recovered from an older person with lung adenocarcinoma. V is TRBV5-6 and J is TRBJ1-6; 7 nucleotides line up with TRBD1. Specimen: FFPE adjacent normal lung tissue. CDR3 region: CASSLKSRQGPSSPLHF. CDR3 nucleotide sequence: TGTGCCAGCAGCTTAAAATCTCGACAGGGTCCTAGTTCACCCCTCCACTTT.